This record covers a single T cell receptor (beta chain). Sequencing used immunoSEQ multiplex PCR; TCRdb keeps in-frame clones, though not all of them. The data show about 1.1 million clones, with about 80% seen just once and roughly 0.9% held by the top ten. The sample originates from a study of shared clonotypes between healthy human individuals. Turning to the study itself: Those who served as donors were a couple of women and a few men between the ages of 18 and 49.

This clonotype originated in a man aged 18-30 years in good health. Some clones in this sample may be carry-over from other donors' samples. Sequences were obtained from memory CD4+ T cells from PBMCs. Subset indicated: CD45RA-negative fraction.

The CDR3 DNA reads as TGCGCCAGCAGCTTGGCGGGACTAGCGGGGGGGTCCTACGAGCAGTACTTC. Protein sequence: CASSLAGLAGGSYEQYF. The J gene is TRBJ2-7, the V gene TRBV5-1, with 16 bases identical to TRBD2. This CDR3 has 17 amino acids. V was pared by 0 bases and J by 1 base, with 1 base of the junction left unmatched. The germline CDR1 and CDR2 sequences are SGHRS and YFSETQ.